This TCR beta chain was profiled in a study of radiation and T cells in renal cell carcinoma. Study summary: Nephrectomy followed 15 Gy stereotactic body radiation by 4 weeks. Findings of the study overall: Pretreatment tumor biopsies were lacking, so baseline clonotypes are unknown.

As regards this clone: Its antigen is still unknown.

Time point specified: blood 2 weeks post-SBRT. Specified treatment: 15 Gy SBRT to primary tumor, nephrectomy 4 weeks later. The tumor was a clear cell renal cell carcinoma. Per germline, CDR1 SGHVS and CDR2 FQNEAQ. The CDR3 runs to 15 residues. J gave up 2 bases and V 5 bases, and 7 bases lay outside the gene matches. Sequencing was performed with immunoSEQ multiplex PCR; in TCRdb, only in-frame clones are kept and a portion is missing. The sample holds tens of thousands of clones, approximately 86% seen once. The clonotype comes from a woman in her forties or fifties with renal cell carcinoma. Sample: blood, taken from a patient whose treatment included radiotherapy and nephrectomy. This sequence joins TRBV7-8 and TRBJ2-3; TRBD1 aligns across 7 bases. DNA of the CDR3: TGTGCCAGCAGCCCCCGGGACAGACACACAGATACGCAGTATTTT. This sequence encodes CASSPRDRHTDTQYF.